The rows below give T cell receptor delta chains drawn from one sample of a study of gamma-delta chains in newborns, infants, children. TCRdb fed the reads to CATT. The sample lists roughly 3,800 delta-chain clones; more than 0.55% were seen once. Sequenced sample: blood. These TCRs come from a child who was a newborn, infant or young child, either healthy, febrile or measles-vaccinated (not recorded which). Both conserved end residues are part of each CDR3. D genes are given only for firm matches. Size tells how often a clone was seen (once, few, many) or the class of an expanded clone, and some rows leave it out.

d_gene	v_gene	abundance	j_gene	CDR3aa	CDR3nt
TRDD3	TRDV2	large	TRDJ3	CACDTVLGDTWDTRQMFF	TGTGCCTGTGACACCGTACTGGGGGATACCTGGGACACCCGACAGATGTTTTTC
TRDD3	TRDV1	medium-sized	TRDJ1	CALGEKRSYWGIRATDKLIF	TGTGCTCTTGGGGAAAAAAGGTCCTACTGGGGGATTCGCGCGACCGATAAACTCATCTTT
TRDD3	TRDV1	medium-sized	TRDJ2	CALGEGGIETAQLFF	TGTGCTCTTGGGGAGGGGGGGATAGAGACAGCACAACTCTTCTTT
TRDD3	TRDV2	medium-sized	TRDJ3	CACDTTRYWGIRSWDTRQMFF	TGTGCCTGTGACACCACAAGGTACTGGGGGATACGCTCCTGGGACACCCGACAGATGTTTTTC
TRDD3	TRDV3	medium-sized	TRDJ3	CAFTGGSSWDTRQMFF	TGTGCCTTTACTGGGGGGAGCTCCTGGGACACCCGACAGATGTTTTTC
TRDD3	TRDV2	.	TRDJ3	CACDTGGYRSWDTRQVFF	TGTGCCTGTGACACCGGGGGATACCGCTCCTGGGACACCCGACAGGTGTTTTTC
.	TRAV29/DV5	.	TRDJ2	CSVLLCSKRGTGDTTQLFF	.
TRDD3	TRDV2	few	TRDJ2	CACDPVEVGDTVQAQLFF	TGTGCCTGTGACCCCGTTGAGGTGGGGGATACGGTCCAAGCACAACTCTTCTTT
TRDD3	TRDV3	few	TRDJ2	CALGEGPGGHRRLMTAQLFF	TGTGCCTTGGGGGAAGGGCCTGGGGGTCACCGACGACTCATGACAGCACAACTCTTCTTT
TRDD3	TRDV2	large	TRDJ3	CACDTGGYDSWDTRQMFF	TGTGCCTGTGACACCGGGGGATACGACTCCTGGGACACCCGACAGATGTTTTTC
TRDD3	TRDV2	medium-sized	TRDJ3	CACDTWGDTTWDTRQMFF	TGTGCCTGTGACACTTGGGGGGATACGACGTGGGACACCCGACAGATGTTTTTC
TRDD3	TRDV2	medium-sized	TRDJ3	CACDFTGGSWDTRQMFF	TGTGCCTGTGACTTTACTGGGGGGTCCTGGGACACCCGACAGATGTTTTTC
TRDD3	TRDV2	.	TRDJ3	CACDTVGDTGSSWDTRQMFF	TGTGCCTGTGACACCGTGGGGGATACGGGTAGCTCCTGGGACACCCGACAGATGTTTTTC
.	TRDV2	few	TRDJ2	CACDVLRDNLTAQLFF	TGTGCCTGTGACGTACTGAGGGATAATTTGACAGCACAACTCTTCTTT
.	TRDV1	few	TRDJ2	CALGERPCLGLPILPAQLFF	TGTGCTCTTGGGGAACGCCCCTGCCTGGGGCTACCAATTTTGCCAGCACAACTCTTCTTT
TRDD3	TRDV2	medium-sized	TRDJ2	CACDKLGDSAALTAQLFF	TGTGCCTGTGACAAACTGGGGGATTCCGCGGCTTTGACAGCACAACTCTTCTTT
TRDD3	TRDV3	medium-sized	TRDJ3	CAFSWGSSWDTRQMFF	TGTGCCTTTTCTTGGGGGAGCTCCTGGGACACCCGACAGATGTTTTTC